The clone carrying this T cell receptor beta chain was detected only a few times. This sample is drawn from a study of blood T cell repertoires in COVID-19. As for the study in general: COVID-19 samples collected from the United States, Italy and Spain covered acute and convalescent phases. PBMCs, B-cell-depleted T cells, or T cells provided the cDNA or gDNA that made up the material.

Study processing details: Estimation of nucleated cell counts relied on the amplification of reference gene primers. TCRdb's copy holds only in-frame clones and misses some; the assay was immunoSEQ multiplex PCR. Clone size and the V and J calls come from that table; the DNA yielded D and trimming. The sample has 95,000 to 120,000 clones, roughly 80% seen once. The CDR3 sequence is 16 residues long. V was clipped by 10 bases and J by 1 base; unmatched bases: 11. The germline V gene has CDR1 SGHRS and CDR2 YFSETQ. The gene calls are TRBV5-1 and TRBJ1-1; TRBD1 agrees at 12 bases. This receptor was obtained from a man aged 45-60 years with acute or convalescent COVID-19. The sequencing input was peripheral blood. CDR3 sequence (DNA): TGCGCCTCTCGACGGGGACAGGGGGCGGAGAACACTGAAGCTTTCTTT. Residues: CASRRGQGAENTEAFF.